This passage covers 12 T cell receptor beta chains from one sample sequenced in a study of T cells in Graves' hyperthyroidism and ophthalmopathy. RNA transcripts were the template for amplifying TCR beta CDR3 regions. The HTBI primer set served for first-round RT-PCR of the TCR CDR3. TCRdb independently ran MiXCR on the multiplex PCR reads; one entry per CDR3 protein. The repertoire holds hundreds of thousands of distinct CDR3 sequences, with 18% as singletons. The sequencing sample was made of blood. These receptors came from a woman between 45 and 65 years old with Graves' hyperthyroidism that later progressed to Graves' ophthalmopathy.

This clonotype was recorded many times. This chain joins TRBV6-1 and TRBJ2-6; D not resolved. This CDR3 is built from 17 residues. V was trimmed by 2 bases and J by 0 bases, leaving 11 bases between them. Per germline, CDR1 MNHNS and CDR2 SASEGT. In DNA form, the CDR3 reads TGTGCCAGCAGTGAAACCCGCAGAAGCTCTGGGGCCAACGTCCTGACTTTC. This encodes CASSETRRSSGANVLTF.

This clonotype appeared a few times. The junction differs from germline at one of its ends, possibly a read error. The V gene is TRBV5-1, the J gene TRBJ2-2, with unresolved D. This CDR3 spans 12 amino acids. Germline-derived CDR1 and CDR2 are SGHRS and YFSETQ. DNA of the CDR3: TGTGCCAGCAGCTTACTGTCCGGGGAGCTGTTTTTT. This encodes CASSLLSGELFF.

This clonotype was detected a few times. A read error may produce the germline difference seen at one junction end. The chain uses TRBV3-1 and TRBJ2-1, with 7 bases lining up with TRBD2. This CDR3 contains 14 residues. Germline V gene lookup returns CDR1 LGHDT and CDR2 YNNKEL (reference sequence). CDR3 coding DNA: TGTGCCAGCAGTCAAGACACAGCGGGAAATGAGCAGTTCTTC. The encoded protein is CASSQDTAGNEQFF.

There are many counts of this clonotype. CDR3 in amino acids: CASSYGTGGFITEAFF. The CDR3 coding sequence is TGCGCCAGCAGCTACGGGACAGGGGGCTTCATTACTGAAGCTTTCTTT. The chain joins TRBV5-1 to TRBJ1-1, with 12 bases aligning to TRBD1. The V segment lost 3 bases and the J segment 5 bases; nucleotides outside the gene matches: 8. Germline CDR1 SGHRS, CDR2 YFSETQ. This CDR3 is built from 16 residues.

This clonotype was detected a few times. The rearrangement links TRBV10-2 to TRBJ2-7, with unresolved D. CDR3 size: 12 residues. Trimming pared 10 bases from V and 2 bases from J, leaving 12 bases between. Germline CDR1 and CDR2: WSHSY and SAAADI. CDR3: CATGISAYEQYF. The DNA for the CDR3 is TGCGCCACGGGCATCTCTGCCTACGAGCAGTACTTC.

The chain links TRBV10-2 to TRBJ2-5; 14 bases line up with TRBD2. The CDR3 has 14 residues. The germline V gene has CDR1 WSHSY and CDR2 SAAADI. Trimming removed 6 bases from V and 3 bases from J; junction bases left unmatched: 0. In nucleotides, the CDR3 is TGCGCCAGCAGGGGACTAGCGGGGGAAGAGACCCAGTACTTC. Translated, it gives CASRGLAGEETQYF.

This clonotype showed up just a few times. CDR3 loop: CSVVGGTEAFF. The CDR3, as DNA: TGCAGCGTTGTTGGGGGCACTGAAGCTTTCTTT. This sequence joins TRBV29-1 and TRBJ1-1; weak D call: TRBD1 (5 bases). V gave up 4 bases and J gave up 4 bases, with 7 bases separating them. CDR1 SQVTM and CDR2 ANQGSEA come from the germline V gene. CDR3 size: 11 residues.

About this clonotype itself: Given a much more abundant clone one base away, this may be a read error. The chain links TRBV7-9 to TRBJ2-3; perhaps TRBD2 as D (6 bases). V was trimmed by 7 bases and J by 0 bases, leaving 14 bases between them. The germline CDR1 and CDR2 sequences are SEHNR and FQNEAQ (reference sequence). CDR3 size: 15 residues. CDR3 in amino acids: CASMEGSLSTDTQYF. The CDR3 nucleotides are TGTGCCAGCATGGAGGGCAGCCTCAGCACAGATACGCAGTATTTT. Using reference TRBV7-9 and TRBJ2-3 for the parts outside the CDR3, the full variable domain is DTGVSQNPRHKITKRGQNVTFRCDPISEHNRLYWYRQTLGQGPEFLTYFQNEAQLEKSRLLSDRFSAERPKGSFSTLEIQRTEQGDSAMYLCASMEGSLSTDTQYFGPGTRLTVL.

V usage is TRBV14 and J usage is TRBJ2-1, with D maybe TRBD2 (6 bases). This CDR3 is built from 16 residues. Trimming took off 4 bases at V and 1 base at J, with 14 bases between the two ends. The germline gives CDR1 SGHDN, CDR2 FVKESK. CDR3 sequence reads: CASSRSLGGSYNEQFF. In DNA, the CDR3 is TGTGCCAGCAGCCGTTCCCTTGGGGGGTCCTACAATGAGCAGTTCTTC.

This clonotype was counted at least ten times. The CDR3: CASSSTGGYGYTF. CDR3 coding DNA: TGTGCCAGCAGTTCCACAGGGGGCTATGGCTACACCTTC. This chain joins TRBV12-3 or TRBV12-4 and TRBJ1-2, with 8 bases fitting TRBD1. With V trimmed by 4 bases and J by 4 bases, 2 bases remained unmatched. There are 13 residues in the CDR3.

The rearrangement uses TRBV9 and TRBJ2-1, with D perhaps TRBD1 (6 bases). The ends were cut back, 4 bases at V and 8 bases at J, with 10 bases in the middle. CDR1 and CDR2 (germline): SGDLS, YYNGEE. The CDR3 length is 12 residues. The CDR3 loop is CASSKRTDEQFF. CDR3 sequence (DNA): TGTGCCAGCAGCAAACGGACAGATGAGCAGTTCTTC. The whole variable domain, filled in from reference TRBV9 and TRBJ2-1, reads DSGVTQTPKHLITATGQRVTLRCSPRSGDLSVYWYQQSLDQGLQFLIQYYNGEERAKGNILERFSAQQFPDLHSELNLSSLELGDSALYFCASSKRTDEQFFGPGTRLTVL.

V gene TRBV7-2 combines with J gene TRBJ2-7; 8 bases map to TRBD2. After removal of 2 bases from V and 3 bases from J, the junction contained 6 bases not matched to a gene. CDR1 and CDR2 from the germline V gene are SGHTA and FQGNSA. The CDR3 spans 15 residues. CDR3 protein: CASSLPIAGGYEQYF. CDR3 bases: TGTGCCAGCAGCTTACCCATCGCGGGAGGCTACGAGCAGTACTTC.